The rows below give T cell receptor beta chains drawn from one sample of a study of blood T cells in healthy people across ages. TCRdb re-called the 5' RACE reads with MiXCR, one entry per CDR3 protein. In the table there are about 800,000 distinct CDR3 sequences, around a quarter of which are singletons. These data were also filed under a second study, of T cells of mothers and their children.

Material: blood. These receptors were obtained from a boy aged 5-17 years in good health. Each CDR3 is given with its conserved first and last residue. Each record gives: J gene, V gene, CDR3 protein.

TRBJ1-4	TRBV29-1	CSVLGFGNEKLFF
TRBJ2-1	TRBV7-8	CASSLAGGPADEQFF
TRBJ1-2	TRBV6-2/TRBV6-3	CASSYGTGVAVDGYTF
TRBJ1-2	TRBV28	CASSFPGPNYGYTF
TRBJ2-3	TRBV27	CASSFERSTDTQYF
TRBJ1-4	TRBV11-1	CASSGQRGTGGPGPNEKLFF
TRBJ2-5	TRBV20-1	CSARNGFAKLVAQYF
TRBJ1-2	TRBV28	CASSLGVRKDGYTF
TRBJ2-5	TRBV29-1	CSGRALWGDRGQETQYF
TRBJ2-3	TRBV5-1	CASSLVVPARTDTQYF
TRBJ2-4	TRBV20-1	CSARDGLRLGKGAKNIQYF
TRBJ2-1	TRBV4-2	CASSQGTSGNNEQFF
TRBJ2-1	TRBV27	CASSLSRANEQFF
TRBJ2-5	TRBV20-1	CSARHPSGGKTGTQYF
TRBJ2-2	TRBV20-1	CSARVELASGELFF
TRBJ2-7	TRBV5-1	CASRPSGGDYSYEQYF
TRBJ2-4	TRBV20-1	CSARDQASGKNIQYF
NA	TRBV11-2	CASSPLLAFYEQYF
TRBJ2-7	TRBV7-9	CASSLRGSGTENEQYF
TRBJ1-1	TRBV2	CADGTGGVGDTEAFF
TRBJ1-2	TRBV7-3	CASSLTPGNYGYTF
TRBJ1-1	TRBV30	CAWSISGGAEAFF